The T cell receptor beta chain under discussion was sequenced for a study of T cells after yellow fever vaccination (dated by TCRdb to between 2018 and 2021). For the wider study: The SMART-Seq v4 Ultra Low Input RNA kit was used to prepare libraries from fractions with low cell numbers. Blood was drawn at multiple timepoints before and after primary and secondary immunization, with bulk PBMC replicates and cell subsets isolated. Two healthy male donors, one aged 18 to 30 and one aged 30 to 40 years, made up the cohort. Bulk TCR alpha and beta repertoires were sequenced longitudinally to track T-cell clones before and after primary and booster YFV17D yellow fever vaccination.

What the work shows at the level of the full study, not this receptor alone: The secondary T-cell response was weaker than the primary response but faster, peaking on day 5 instead of day 15. A small fraction of clonotypes showed up in both the CD4 and CD8 compartments, probably as a result of convergent recombination. FACS-sorted repertoires could contain abundant contaminating clonotypes from the bulk population, so computational filtering was required. Because only two donors were included in the study, the extent to which the findings can be generalized is limited. Most clones expanded after primary vaccination (almost 98% of CD4 and roughly 90% of CD8) were re-detected after the booster, suggesting that broad memory maintenance occurred.

This clonotype was recorded a few times. The target of this receptor is not known. Base qualities are not recorded, but no much larger clone differs from it by a single base. In the paper's terms, the treatment or condition label means: live attenuated yellow fever vaccine strain. At each blood-draw timepoint, two biological replicates of bulk PBMCs were obtained. A standard Ficoll-Paque protocol was used to isolate PBMCs from peripheral blood. TriZol was used to extract RNA from bulk PBMCs, CD4 and CD8 fractions, and dextramer-positive and dextramer-negative fractions. Sequencing instrument: Illumina NovaSeq 6000. TCR cDNA was made using 5'RACE template switching, a step that added a universal primer site and unique molecular identifiers. Priming for cDNA synthesis came from both the TCR alpha and TCR beta constant segments. Two PCR steps were used to amplify libraries, with sample barcodes and sequencing adapters being added in the second step. Libraries were sequenced on Illumina HiSeq 2500 (2x100 bp) or NovaSeq (2x150 bp). The source study handled its data this way. Reads were demultiplexed and collapsed into UMI consensus sequences with MIGEC, and V(D)J alignment was performed with MiXCR. Using edgeR on replicate PBMC samples, clonotypes were called vaccine-responding if FDR was below 0.01 and the log2 fold change was above 5 up to day 15. CD4 or CD8 identity was assigned to each bulk clonotype according to whether the clonotype was present at higher abundance in the sequenced CD4 repertoire or the sequenced CD8 repertoire. TCRdb applied fastp at Q25 and MiXCR to the public reads, then kept only in-frame beta chains. Identical CDR3 proteins give one entry, which carries the most common genes and DNA. TCRdb, not the original authors, processed these V and J calls. This sample lists a few hundred thousand distinct CDR3 sequences; roughly 3.5% were detected once. The top ten constitute 23% of the sample.

The specimen comprised PBMCs, sampled on the day of the yellow fever booster vaccination. The sequence came from a man younger than 30 who received the YFV17D yellow fever vaccine.

CDR3 loop: CASSYLLRGELFF. The DNA sequence reads TGTGCCAGCAGTTACTTGTTGCGGGGGGAGCTGTTTTTT. The V and J genes are TRBV6-2 or TRBV6-3 and TRBJ2-2; the D gene cannot be named for sure. Spanning cysteine to phenylalanine, the CDR3 consists of 13 amino acids. Only the CDR3 region is kept as DNA, spanning 39 bases read in frame from base 1. The junction shows trimming of 1 base on V and 8 bases on J, plus 8 bases between the germline ends. From a lookup of the germline V gene, CDR1 and CDR2 are MNHEY and SVGEGT.